The 4 T cell receptor beta chains listed next were all sequenced from one sample in a study of T cell responses to AZD1222 COVID-19 vaccine. The table came from immunoSEQ multiplex PCR; TCRdb's copy has only in-frame clones and leaves some out. Here the sample spans roughly 120,000 clones, roughly 84% being singletons. Sample: peripheral blood, taken 28 days after the second AZD1222 dose. Receptors originate from an adult who received the AZD1222 COVID-19 vaccine.

The chain is built from TRBV6-5 and TRBJ1-5, with 8 bases that match TRBD1. Germline CDR1 reads MNHEY; CDR2 reads SVGAGI. Losses at the gene ends were 7 bases for V and 6 bases for J; bases not matched to a gene: 11. The CDR3 has 15 residues. Written as DNA, the CDR3 is TGTGCCAGCACCCCAAGGGCAGGGGGCGGTCAGCCCCAGCATTTT. Its translation: CASTPRAGGGQPQHF.

This clone was counted once. The chain combines TRBV7-8 with TRBJ1-5, with a weak D call TRBD1 (5 bases). CDR1 and CDR2 from the germline V gene are SGHVS and FQNEAQ. Trimming removed 6 bases at V and 1 base at J, with 10 bases between. The CDR3 consists of 14 residues. The CDR3 coding sequence is TGTGCCAGCAGGCCTAACAGGAGCAATCAGCCCCAGCATTTT. It codes for CASRPNRSNQPQHF.

The chain carries TRBV3-1 (or the pseudogene TRBV3-2) and TRBJ2-3, with TRBD2 matching 9 bases. CDR3 length: 16 residues. Germline loops: CDR1 LGHDT, CDR2 YNNKEL (reference sequence). Trimming cost V 5 bases and J 1 base; bases outside gene matches: 7. CDR3 nucleotides: TGTGCCAGCAGCTCGCCGGGACTAGCAGGCACAGATACGCAGTATTTT. This codes for CASSSPGLAGTDTQYF.

Turning to this clone: This specimen includes other DNA sequences encoding the same CDR3. The chain links TRBV7-3 to TRBJ2-3; 9 positions match TRBD1. The J segment lost 6 bases and the V segment lost 0 bases, leaving 4 bases of the junction unmatched. This CDR3 is 15 amino acids long. Germline V gives CDR1 SGHTA, CDR2 FQGTGA. This CDR3 is CASSLTGQGADTQYF. DNA of the CDR3: TGTGCCAGCAGCTTAACGGGACAGGGAGCCGATACGCAGTATTTT.